This is a list of T cell receptor beta chains from one sample in a study of shared T cell receptors in the human thymus. TCRdb keeps only in-frame clones here, not all; method: immunoSEQ multiplex PCR. The repertoire holds 640,000 or so clones, with approximately 89% as singletons. These data were also reused for a study on human thymus T cells.

The material sequenced was thymocytes. These TCRs come from a boy under three years old with a congenital heart defect. Both conserved end residues are part of each CDR3. The order of the fields is J gene, V gene, D gene, clone size, CDR3 protein, CDR3 DNA. D genes are given only for firm matches. Clone sizes are given selectively: once, few, many, or a class where the clone is expanded.

TRBJ1-6	TRBV27	NA	NA	CASSLYPPWGGRSPLHF	TGTGCCAGCAGTTTATACCCCCCATGGGGGGGAAGATCACCCCTCCACTTT
TRBJ2-3	TRBV29-1	TRBD2	NA	CSVGGTSGVAGDTQYF	TGCAGCGTTGGTGGGACTAGCGGGGTTGCGGGAGATACGCAGTATTTT
TRBJ2-5	TRBV7-2	TRBD2	NA	CASSQPLLREGQETQYF	TGTGCCAGCAGCCAGCCCCTCTTGCGGGAGGGACAAGAGACCCAGTACTTC
TRBJ1-1	TRBV14	NA	NA	CASSQDTGEAFF	TGTGCCAGCAGCCAAGATACTGGTGAAGCTTTCTTT
TRBJ1-2	TRBV28	NA	NA	CASSLAGVIGGYTF	TGTGCCAGCAGCTTGGCCGGGGTCATAGGCGGCTACACCTTC
TRBJ1-2	TRBV4-2	NA	NA	CASSTEDPRERSYGYTF	TGTGCCAGCAGCACCGAGGATCCCCGGGAGCGTTCCTATGGCTACACCTTC
TRBJ1-2	TRBV25-1	TRBD1	NA	CASSDRGLDYGYTF	TGTGCCAGCAGCGACAGGGGGCTGGACTATGGCTACACCTTC
TRBJ2-2	TRBV5-1	NA	NA	CASSHLTVRGLNTGELFF	TGCGCCAGCAGCCACCTTACTGTTAGGGGCCTTAACACCGGGGAGCTGTTTTTT
TRBJ1-5	TRBV5-6	NA	NA	CASSLFGFAPGNQPQHF	TGTGCCAGCAGCTTGTTCGGTTTTGCTCCTGGCAATCAGCCCCAGCATTTT
TRBJ2-7	TRBV5-5	TRBD1	NA	CASRRDRGREQYF	TGTGCCAGCAGACGGGACAGGGGGCGGGAGCAGTACTTC
TRBJ1-3	TRBV28	NA	NA	CASSLESGSGNTIYF	TGTGCCAGCAGTTTAGAGTCAGGGTCTGGAAACACCATATATTTT
TRBJ2-1	TRBV28	TRBD2	NA	CASSPPGLAVNEQFF	TGTGCCAGCAGCCCTCCTGGACTAGCGGTAAATGAGCAGTTCTTC
TRBJ2-7	TRBV5-1	NA	NA	CASRSGSPYEQYF	TGCGCCAGCAGATCGGGGAGCCCCTACGAGCAGTACTTC
TRBJ2-1	TRBV27	TRBD2	NA	CASRSVAGDPVF	TGTGCCAGCCGATCGGTAGCGGGGGACCCCGTCTTC
TRBJ1-2	TRBV9	TRBD1	NA	CASSFLPGGAGYGYTF	TGTGCCAGCAGTTTCCTCCCAGGGGGCGCGGGCTATGGCTACACCTTC
TRBJ1-2	TRBV19	NA	once	CASSILRDSNGYTF	TGTGCCAGTAGTATACTCAGGGACTCTAATGGCTACACCTTC
TRBJ2-7	TRBV4-3	TRBD2	NA	CASSQDYRDYSNYEQYF	TGCGCCAGCAGCCAGGACTACCGGGACTATTCAAACTACGAGCAGTACTTC
TRBJ1-1	TRBV27	NA	NA	CASSSLTEGKNTEAFF	TGTGCCAGCAGTTCTCTAACAGAGGGAAAGAACACTGAAGCTTTCTTT
TRBJ2-3	TRBV21-1	NA	NA	CARPFDRVRGDTQYF	TGTGCCAGGCCCTTTGACAGGGTGAGGGGAGATACGCAGTATTTT
TRBJ1-5	TRBV28	TRBD1	once	CASSFDRAQLSNQPQHF	TGTGCCAGCAGCTTCGACAGGGCCCAGCTTAGCAATCAGCCCCAGCATTTT
TRBJ2-1	TRBV28	NA	NA	CASSLKGGTYNEQFF	TGTGCCAGCAGTTTAAAGGGGGGGACCTACAATGAGCAGTTCTTC
TRBJ1-2	TRBV28	TRBD1	NA	CASSSAGTDYGYTF	TGTGCCAGCAGTTCAGCCGGGACAGACTATGGCTACACCTTC
TRBJ1-1	TRBV7-8	TRBD1	NA	CASSYKTRQGFLGAEAFF	TGTGCCAGCAGCTATAAAACCCGACAGGGATTCTTAGGGGCTGAAGCTTTCTTT
TRBJ1-5	TRBV2	NA	once	CASSEAGHPQHF	TGTGCCAGCAGTGAAGCGGGCCACCCCCAGCATTTT
TRBJ2-1	TRBV5-1	TRBD1	NA	CASSFDRGLDEQFF	TGCGCCAGCAGCTTTGACAGGGGACTCGATGAGCAGTTCTTC
TRBJ1-2	TRBV5-6	TRBD1	NA	CASRISTGTLYGYTF	TGTGCCAGCAGAATATCGACAGGGACCCTCTATGGCTACACCTTC
TRBJ2-7	TRBV7-9	TRBD1	NA	CASSSPLLKGASYEQYF	TGTGCCAGCAGCTCACCGTTGTTGAAGGGGGCCTCCTACGAGCAGTACTTC
TRBJ2-7	TRBV6-6	NA	NA	CASSYLSGKLTYEQYF	TGTGCCAGCAGTTACTTGTCGGGGAAGCTAACCTACGAGCAGTACTTC
TRBJ1-4	TRBV14	TRBD1	NA	CASSQGGQGQEKLFF	TGTGCCAGCAGCCAAGGTGGACAGGGCCAGGAAAAACTGTTTTTT
TRBJ2-7	TRBV25-1	TRBD1	NA	CASSATGGFEQYF	TGTGCCAGCAGCGCGACAGGGGGATTCGAGCAGTACTTC
TRBJ2-2	TRBV11-3	NA	NA	CASSLGGGLITGELFF	TGTGCCAGCAGCTTGGGAGGGGGGTTAATCACCGGGGAGCTGTTTTTT
TRBJ2-3	TRBV7-9	TRBD1	NA	CASSPGQGESTDTQYF	TGTGCCAGCAGCCCCGGACAGGGCGAGAGCACAGATACGCAGTATTTT
TRBJ1-1	TRBV28	NA	NA	CASSGEGGMNTEAFF	TGTGCCAGCAGTGGGGAGGGGGGGATGAACACTGAAGCTTTCTTT
TRBJ2-3	TRBV25-1	TRBD2	NA	CASRPFGLAGGKADTQYF	TGTGCCAGCAGGCCCTTCGGACTAGCGGGAGGAAAAGCAGATACGCAGTATTTT
TRBJ1-5	TRBV6-4	TRBD1	NA	CASSGRDRVHQPQHF	TGTGCCAGCAGTGGCCGGGACAGGGTGCATCAGCCCCAGCATTTT
TRBJ2-7	TRBV7-6	TRBD2	NA	CASSLIPGLAGVGTTEQYF	TGTGCCAGCAGCTTAATACCGGGACTAGCGGGGGTGGGTACTACCGAGCAGTACTTC